These T cell receptor beta chains were read from a single sample in a study of vaccination and CD4 T cells after COVID-19. Their antigens are not known. TCRdb fed the PCR reads into MiXCR, producing one record per CDR3 protein. The profile shows 9,000 to 15,000 distinct CDR3 sequences, roughly a third of them singletons. Sequencing was performed on CD4+ T cells from blood, cultured in vitro, taken before SARS-CoV-2 vaccination. These receptors were obtained from a human donor who received a COVID-19 vaccine. The CDR3 runs from the conserved cysteine through the conserved F or W. The D gene is left open where the match is weak. Clone size is given for some rows only: seen once, a few or many times, or a class if the clone is expanded.

size,length,V,D,J,CDR3,DNA
-,13,TRBV29-1,-,TRBJ1-2,CSVGQQGGYGYTF,TGCAGCGTTGGGCAGCAGGGAGGATATGGCTACACCTTC
few,13,TRBV6-5,TRBD1,TRBJ1-1,CASSYPGGWEAFF,TGTGCCAGCAGTTACCCAGGGGGCTGGGAAGCTTTCTTT
few,14,TRBV24-1,-,TRBJ2-7,CASHREGTSYEQYF,TGTGCCTCCCATCGGGAAGGGACCTCCTACGAGCAGTACTTC
few,16,TRBV27,TRBD2,TRBJ2-3,CASSFVGLADTDTQYF,TGTGCCAGCAGTTTTGTAGGACTAGCGGACACAGATACGCAGTATTTT
few,16,TRBV7-6,TRBD2,TRBJ2-3,CASSVRVSGGPFTQYF,TGTGCCAGCAGCGTCCGAGTTAGCGGGGGGCCATTCACGCAGTATTTT
few,13,TRBV19,-,TRBJ2-7,CASSILSGYEQYF,TGTGCCAGTAGTATATTATCGGGCTACGAGCAGTACTTC
once,13,TRBV7-3,TRBD2,TRBJ2-1,CASSTLAGVEQFF,TGTGCCAGCAGCACACTAGCGGGGGTTGAGCAGTTCTTC
few,14,TRBV29-1,TRBD2,TRBJ2-3,CSVVAGGNTDTQYF,TGCAGCGTTGTAGCGGGGGGAAACACAGATACGCAGTATTTT
few,15,TRBV6-5,TRBD1,TRBJ1-2,CASSYPPDRANGYTF,TGTGCCAGCAGTTACCCCCCGGACAGGGCAAATGGCTACACCTTC
-,15,TRBV7-8,TRBD2,TRBJ2-3,CAIGGLAGNTDTQYF,TGTGCCATCGGCGGACTAGCGGGGAACACAGATACGCAGTATTTT
few,15,TRBV7-9,-,TRBJ2-2,CASSLMQANTGELFF,TGTGCCAGCAGCTTAATGCAGGCGAACACCGGGGAGCTGTTTTTT
-,11,TRBV2,-,TRBJ2-5,CTSLSIQTQYF,TGTACCAGCCTCTCGATACAGACCCAGTACTTC
-,14,TRBV12-3/TRBV12-4,-,TRBJ2-2,CASRDIVWTGELFF,TGTGCCAGCAGGGACATTGTCTGGACCGGGGAGCTGTTTTTT
few,15,TRBV7-2,-,TRBJ2-1,CASSTTDSSYNEQFF,TGTGCCAGCAGCACTACTGATAGCTCCTACAATGAGCAGTTCTTC
-,15,TRBV12-3/TRBV12-4,TRBD1,TRBJ1-6,CASSSSGTVYSPLHF,TGTGCCAGCAGCTCTTCCGGGACAGTATATTCACCCCTCCACTTT